Sequencing of this T cell receptor (beta chain) was carried out in a study of T cell responses to AZD1222 COVID-19 vaccine. With respect to this clone: As yet, its antigen is unknown.

Libraries were prepared by immunoSEQ multiplex PCR; TCRdb keeps only in-frame clonotypes and omits some of them. The data show roughly 120,000 clones, 90% seen once. Study-wide findings and caveats: Spike as a whole was targeted by vaccine-associated CD4 TCRs, dominant at 160-218 and 743-854. Donors skewed white British and female; clonal diversity was possibly underestimated. Following two doses of AZD1222, Spike-specific TCR breadth and depth rose.

V lost 5 bases and J lost 0; bases outside the gene matches: 3. The CDR3 sequence is 15 residues long. Germline CDR1 and CDR2: KGHDR and SFDVKD. The receptor's source is an adult who received the MenACWY meningococcal vaccine as a control. The specimen was peripheral blood, collected 28 days after the second dose of the MenACWY control vaccine. The chain couples TRBV24-1 to TRBJ1-1; 9 nucleotides match TRBD1. CDR3 DNA: TGTGCCACCAGTGGGGGACAGGGTGTGAACACTGAAGCTTTCTTT. The encoded protein is CATSGGQGVNTEAFF.